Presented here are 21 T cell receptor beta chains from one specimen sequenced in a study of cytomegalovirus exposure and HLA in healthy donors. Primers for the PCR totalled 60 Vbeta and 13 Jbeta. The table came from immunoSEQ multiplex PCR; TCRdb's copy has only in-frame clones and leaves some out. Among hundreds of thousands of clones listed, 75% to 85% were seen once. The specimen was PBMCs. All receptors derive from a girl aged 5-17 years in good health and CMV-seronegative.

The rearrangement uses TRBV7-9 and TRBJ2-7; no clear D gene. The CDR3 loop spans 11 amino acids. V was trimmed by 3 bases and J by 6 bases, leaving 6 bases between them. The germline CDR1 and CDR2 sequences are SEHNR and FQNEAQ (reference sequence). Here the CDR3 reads CASSFESEQYF. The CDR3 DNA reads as TGTGCCAGCAGCTTCGAGTCCGAGCAGTACTTC.

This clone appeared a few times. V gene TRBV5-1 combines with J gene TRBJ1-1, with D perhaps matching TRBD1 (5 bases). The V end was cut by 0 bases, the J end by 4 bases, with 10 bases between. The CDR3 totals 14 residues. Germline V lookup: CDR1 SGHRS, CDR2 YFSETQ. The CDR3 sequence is CASSLVGGGTEAFF. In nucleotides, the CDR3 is TGCGCCAGCAGCTTGGTGGGGGGAGGCACTGAAGCTTTCTTT.

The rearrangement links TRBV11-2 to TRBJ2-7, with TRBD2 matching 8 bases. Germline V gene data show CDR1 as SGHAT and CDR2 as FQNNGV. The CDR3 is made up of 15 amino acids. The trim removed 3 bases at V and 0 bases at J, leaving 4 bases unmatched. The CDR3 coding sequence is TGTGCCAGCAGCTTTACCGGGACTAGCTCCTACGAGCAGTACTTC. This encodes CASSFTGTSSYEQYF.

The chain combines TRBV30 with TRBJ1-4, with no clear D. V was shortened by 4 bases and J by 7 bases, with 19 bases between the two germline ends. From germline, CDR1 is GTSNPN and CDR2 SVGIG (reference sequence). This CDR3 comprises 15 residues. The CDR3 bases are TGTGCCTGGAATGCCGGCGGAGGACGGACTGAAAAACTGTTTTTT. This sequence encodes CAWNAGGGRTEKLFF.

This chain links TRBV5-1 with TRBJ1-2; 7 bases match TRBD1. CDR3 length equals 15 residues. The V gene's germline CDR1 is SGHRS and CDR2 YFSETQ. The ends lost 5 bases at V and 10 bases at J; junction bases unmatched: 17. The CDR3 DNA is TGCGCCAGCAGGGGGTTCGGGACAGAGTATTCCTACTACACCTTC. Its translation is CASRGFGTEYSYYTF.

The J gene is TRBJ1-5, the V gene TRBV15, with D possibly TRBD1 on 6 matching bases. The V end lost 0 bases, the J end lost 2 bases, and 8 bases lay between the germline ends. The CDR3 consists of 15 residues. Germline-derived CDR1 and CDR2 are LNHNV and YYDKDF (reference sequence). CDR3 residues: CATSRDSGGNQPQHF. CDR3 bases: TGTGCCACCAGCAGAGACTCAGGGGGCAATCAGCCCCAGCATTTT.

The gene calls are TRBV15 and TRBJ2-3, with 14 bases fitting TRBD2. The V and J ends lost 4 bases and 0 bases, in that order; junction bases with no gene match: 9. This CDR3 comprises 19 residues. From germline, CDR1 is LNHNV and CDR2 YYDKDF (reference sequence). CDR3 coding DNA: TGTGCCACCAGCAAAGATCTCCGGACTAGCGGGAGGAGCACAGATACGCAGTATTTT. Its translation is CATSKDLRTSGRSTDTQYF.

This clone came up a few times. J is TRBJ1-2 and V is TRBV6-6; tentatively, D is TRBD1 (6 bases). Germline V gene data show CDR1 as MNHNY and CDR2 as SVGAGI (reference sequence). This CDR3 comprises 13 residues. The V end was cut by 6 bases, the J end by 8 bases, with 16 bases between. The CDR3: CASRIIQGGGYTF. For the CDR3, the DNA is TGTGCCAGCAGGATTATACAGGGTGGAGGCTACACCTTC.

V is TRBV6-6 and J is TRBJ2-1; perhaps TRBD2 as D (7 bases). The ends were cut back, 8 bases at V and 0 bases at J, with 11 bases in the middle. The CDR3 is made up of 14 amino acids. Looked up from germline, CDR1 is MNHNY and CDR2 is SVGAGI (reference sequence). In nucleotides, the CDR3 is TGTGCCAGCTCTCGGGGGGCCTCCTACAATGAGCAGTTCTTC. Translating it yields CASSRGASYNEQFF.

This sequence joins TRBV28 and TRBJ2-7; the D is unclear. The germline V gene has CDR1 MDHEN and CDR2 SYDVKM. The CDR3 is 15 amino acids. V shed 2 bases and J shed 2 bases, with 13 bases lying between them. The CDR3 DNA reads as TGTGCCAGCAGTTTAACTGGGCTCGACCCCTACGAGCAGTACTTC. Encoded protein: CASSLTGLDPYEQYF.

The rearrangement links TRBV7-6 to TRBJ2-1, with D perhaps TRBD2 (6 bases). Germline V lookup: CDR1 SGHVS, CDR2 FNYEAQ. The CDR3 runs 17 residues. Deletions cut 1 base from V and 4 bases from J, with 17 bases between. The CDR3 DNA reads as TGTGCCAGCAGCTTAGACCGGGCGGGGATATCATACAATGAGCAGTTCTTC. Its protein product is CASSLDRAGISYNEQFF.

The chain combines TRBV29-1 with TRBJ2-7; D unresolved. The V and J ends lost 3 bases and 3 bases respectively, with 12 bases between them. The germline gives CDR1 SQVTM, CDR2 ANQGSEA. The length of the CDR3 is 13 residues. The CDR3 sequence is CSVESDEYYEQYF. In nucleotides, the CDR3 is TGCAGCGTTGAGTCCGATGAGTACTACGAGCAGTACTTC.

CDR3 in DNA: TGTGCCAGCAGCCAAGATCCGGGCGGGGGGAGACGGCGGCAGTTCTTC. It yields the protein CASSQDPGGGRRRQFF. The chain is built from TRBV4-2 and TRBJ2-1; 8 nucleotides align to TRBD2. CDR1 and CDR2 from the germline V gene are LGHNA and YNFKEQ. The ends lost 0 bases at V and 12 bases at J; junction bases unmatched: 13. The CDR3 has 16 residues.

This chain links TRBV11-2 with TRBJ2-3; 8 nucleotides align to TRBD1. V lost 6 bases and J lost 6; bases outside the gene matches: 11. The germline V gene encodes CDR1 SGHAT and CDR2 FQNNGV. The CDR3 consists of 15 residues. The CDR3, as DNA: TGTGCCAGCAGGTCTGACAGGGGCGAGGGGGATACGCAGTATTTT. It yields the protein CASRSDRGEGDTQYF.

The CDR3 bases are TGTGCCAGTAGTGGACAGCAAACCACTGAAGCTTTCTTT. Translating it yields CASSGQQTTEAFF. This chain links TRBV19 with TRBJ1-1; D perhaps matches TRBD1 (6 bases). The germline V and J ends were trimmed by 5 bases and 4 bases, with 11 bases remaining between them. This CDR3 region has 13 residues. Germline CDR1 is LNHDA and CDR2 is SQIVND (reference sequence).

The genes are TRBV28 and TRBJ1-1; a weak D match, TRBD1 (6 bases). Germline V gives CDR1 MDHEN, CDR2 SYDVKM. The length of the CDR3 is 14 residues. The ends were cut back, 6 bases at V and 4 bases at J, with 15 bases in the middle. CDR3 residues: CASSYRATGTEAFF. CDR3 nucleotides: TGTGCCAGCAGCTACAGGGCGACGGGCACTGAAGCTTTCTTT. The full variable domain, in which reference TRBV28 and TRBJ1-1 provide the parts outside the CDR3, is DVKVTQSSRYLVKRTGEKVFLECVQDMDHENMFWYRQDPGLGLRLIYFSYDVKMKEKGDIPEGYSVSREKKERFSLILESASTNQTSMYLCASSYRATGTEAFFGQGTRLTVV.

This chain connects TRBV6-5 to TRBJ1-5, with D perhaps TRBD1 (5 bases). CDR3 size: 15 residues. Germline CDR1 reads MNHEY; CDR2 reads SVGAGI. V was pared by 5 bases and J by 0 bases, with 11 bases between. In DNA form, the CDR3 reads TGTGCCAGCAGTCGTCACAGGAATAGCAATCAGCCCCAGCATTTT. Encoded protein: CASSRHRNSNQPQHF.

Here the CDR3 reads CASSQDSLNTEAFF. Here the CDR3 DNA reads TGCGCCAGCAGCCAAGACAGTCTGAACACTGAAGCTTTCTTT. The rearrangement uses TRBV4-3 and TRBJ1-1; D gene unclear. V gave up 0 bases and J gave up 0 bases, with 5 bases separating them. In germline, CDR1 is LGHNA, CDR2 YSLEER. This CDR3 contains 14 residues.

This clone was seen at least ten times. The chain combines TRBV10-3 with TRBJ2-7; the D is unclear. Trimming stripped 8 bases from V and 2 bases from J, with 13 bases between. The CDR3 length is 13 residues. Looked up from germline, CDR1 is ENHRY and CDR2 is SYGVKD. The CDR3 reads CAISGGETYEQYF. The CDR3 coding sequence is TGTGCCATCTCGGGTGGAGAGACCTACGAGCAGTACTTC.

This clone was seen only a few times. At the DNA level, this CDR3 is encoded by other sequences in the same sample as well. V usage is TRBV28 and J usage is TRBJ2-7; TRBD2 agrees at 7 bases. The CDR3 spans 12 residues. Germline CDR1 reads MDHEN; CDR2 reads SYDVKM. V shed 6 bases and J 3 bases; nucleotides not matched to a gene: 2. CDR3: CASSLAGYEQYF. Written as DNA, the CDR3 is TGTGCCAGCAGCTTAGCGGGCTACGAGCAGTACTTC. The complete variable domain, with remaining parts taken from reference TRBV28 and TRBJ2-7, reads DVKVTQSSRYLVKRTGEKVFLECVQDMDHENMFWYRQDPGLGLRLIYFSYDVKMKEKGDIPEGYSVSREKKERFSLILESASTNQTSMYLCASSLAGYEQYFGPGTRLTVT.

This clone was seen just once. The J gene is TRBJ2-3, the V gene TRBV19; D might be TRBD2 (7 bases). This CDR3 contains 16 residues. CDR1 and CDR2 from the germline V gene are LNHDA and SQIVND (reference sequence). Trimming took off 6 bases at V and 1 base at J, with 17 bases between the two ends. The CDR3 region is CASSPARGGGTDTQYF. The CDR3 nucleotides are TGTGCCAGTAGCCCGGCTAGGGGGGGTGGCACAGATACGCAGTATTTT.